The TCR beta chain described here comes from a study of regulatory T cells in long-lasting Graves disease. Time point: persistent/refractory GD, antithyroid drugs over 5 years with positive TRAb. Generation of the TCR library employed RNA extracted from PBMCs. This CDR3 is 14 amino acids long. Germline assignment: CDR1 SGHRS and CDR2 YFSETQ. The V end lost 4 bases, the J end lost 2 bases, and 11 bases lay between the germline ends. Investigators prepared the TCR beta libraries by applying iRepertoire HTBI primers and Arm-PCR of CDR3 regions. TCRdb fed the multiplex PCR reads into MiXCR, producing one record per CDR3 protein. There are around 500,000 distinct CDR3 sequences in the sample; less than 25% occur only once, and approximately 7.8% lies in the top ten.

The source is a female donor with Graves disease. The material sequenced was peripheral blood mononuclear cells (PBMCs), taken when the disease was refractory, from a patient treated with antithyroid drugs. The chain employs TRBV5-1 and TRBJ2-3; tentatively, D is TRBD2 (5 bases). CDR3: CASSVGVYTDTQYF. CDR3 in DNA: TGCGCCAGCAGCGTGGGAGTGTACACAGATACGCAGTATTTT.